This T cell receptor (beta chain) was identified during a study of technical replicates of blood from a few donors. This clone was seen once. Trimming pared 4 bases from V and 8 bases from J, leaving 17 bases between. CDR1 is MGHRA, CDR2 YSYEKL, per germline. The length of the CDR3 is 15 residues. Method: immunoSEQ multiplex PCR; TCRdb's copy keeps in-frame clones and lacks some. In the table there are approximately 80,000 clones, about 98% of which are singletons. The rearrangement links TRBV4-1 to TRBJ1-4, with a weak D call TRBD1 (6 bases). The receptor was derived from a human donor in good health. Sequenced: T cells isolated from PBMCs. CDR3 in DNA: TGCGCCAGCAGCCCCGGGACACAAAATGGGGAAAAACTGTTTTTT. Protein sequence: CASSPGTQNGEKLFF.